What follows are 7 T cell receptor beta chains derived from one specimen sequenced in a study of Graves' ophthalmopathy and Graves' hyperthyroidism. The TCR beta CDR3 regions underwent amplification from RNA transcripts. Second-round multiplex PCR came after a first-round RT-PCR that employed HTBI primers. A single record per CDR3 protein comes from TCRdb applying MiXCR to the multiplex PCR reads. The sample holds about 480,000 distinct CDR3 sequences, 14% seen once. The sequenced sample was blood. The receptor source for this set is a woman aged 25 to 39 with Graves' ophthalmopathy.

This clonotype has at least ten counts. The V gene is TRBV30, the J gene TRBJ2-7; TRBD1 matches at 9 bases. Germline CDR1 is GTSNPN and CDR2 is SVGIG (reference sequence). The CDR3 totals 15 residues. J was trimmed by 4 bases and V by 3 bases; bases with no gene match: 10. CDR3 residues: CAWRGDRVSLYEQYF. CDR3 nucleotides: TGTGCCTGGAGGGGGGACAGGGTATCTTTGTACGAGCAGTACTTC.

This clonotype was seen many times. V gene TRBV24-1 combines with J gene TRBJ1-5, with TRBD1 as a possible D gene (6 bases). The CDR3 contains 12 residues. In germline, CDR1 is KGHDR, CDR2 SFDVKD. V lost 9 bases and J 6 bases, leaving 11 bases between the germline ends. CDR3 DNA sequence: TGTGCCACCGGGGGGCACGGTCAGCCCCAGCATTTT. Translated, it gives CATGGHGQPQHF.

In its sample, this clonotype was seen many times. This chain uses TRBV30 with TRBJ2-7, with TRBD1 matching over 9 bases. The CDR3 length is 15 residues. CDR1 is GTSNPN, CDR2 SVGIG, per germline (reference sequence). The trim removed 2 bases at V and 2 bases at J, leaving 7 bases unmatched. CDR3 coding DNA: TGTGCCTGGAGTACCGGGACAGGGATGACCTACGAGCAGTACTTC. This sequence encodes CAWSTGTGMTYEQYF.

This clonotype was detected many times. Germline and junction disagree at one end, which may indicate a read error. The chain has TRBV6-1 and TRBJ1-5; 8 nucleotides align to TRBD1. CDR3 length equals 13 residues. Looked up from germline, CDR1 is MNHNS and CDR2 is SASEGT. The chain's CDR3 is CASTEQGDQPQHF. CDR3 nucleotide sequence: TGTGCCAGCACTGAACAGGGGGATCAGCCCCAGCATTTT.

This clonotype has at least ten counts. The chain links TRBV7-8 to TRBJ2-4, with D perhaps matching TRBD1 or TRBD2 (5 bases each). The CDR3 covers 14 residues. Germline loops: CDR1 SGHVS, CDR2 FQNEAQ. Trimming shortened V by 4 bases and J by 0 bases, and 7 bases separated the two germline ends. Here the CDR3 DNA reads TGTGCCAGCAGCTCCGGGACAGCCAAAAACATTCAGTACTTC. Encoded protein: CASSSGTAKNIQYF.

There are many counts of this clonotype. With a much larger clone just one base away, this may be a read error. This chain links TRBV29-1 with TRBJ1-1; no firm D call. V lost 5 bases and J lost 1, with 14 bases in between. CDR3 length: 14 residues. Germline V lookup: CDR1 SQVTM, CDR2 ANQGSEA. CDR3 amino acids: CSVRVGAGNTEAFF. DNA of the CDR3: TGCAGCGTTCGCGTGGGTGCCGGGAACACTGAAGCTTTCTTT.

The chain employs TRBV19 and TRBJ1-5; D is perhaps TRBD1 (5 bases). Germline V gives CDR1 LNHDA, CDR2 SQIVND (reference sequence). The CDR3 runs to 13 residues. The ends were cut back, 7 bases at V and 4 bases at J, with 11 bases in the middle. The CDR3 spells CASTQGGNQPQHF. In DNA form, the CDR3 reads TGTGCCAGTACCCAGGGTGGAAATCAGCCCCAGCATTTT. Full variable domain (remainder filled in from reference TRBV19 and TRBJ1-5): DGGITQSPKYLFRKEGQNVTLSCEQNLNHDAMYWYRQDPGQGLRLIYYSQIVNDFQKGDIAEGYSVSREKKESFPLTVTSAQKNPTAFYLCASTQGGNQPQHFGDGTRLSIL.